Below are 3 T cell receptor beta chains sequenced from a single sample in a study of blood T cell repertoires in COVID-19. Assay: immunoSEQ multiplex PCR; the TCRdb copy retains only in-frame clones and omits some. The table has fewer than 250,000 clones, less than 90% seen once. The sample consisted of peripheral blood. These receptors were obtained from a man in his thirties or forties with acute or convalescent COVID-19.

The V call is TRBV4-2, the J call TRBJ2-3; weak D call: TRBD2 (7 bases). V lost 3 bases, J lost 5 bases, and 15 bases lay in between. Germline V gene lookup returns CDR1 LGHNA and CDR2 YNFKEQ. The CDR3 extends over 15 amino acids. The CDR3 DNA follows: TGTGCCAGCAGCCAGGGGGGGGGCGTGGGAGATACGCAGTATTTT. Translation gives CASSQGGGVGDTQYF.

The chain uses TRBV7-3 and TRBJ1-4; no reliable D call. V lost 8 bases, J lost 5 bases, and 12 bases lay in between. CDR3 size: 13 residues. Germline CDR1 SGHTA, CDR2 FQGTGA. The CDR3 coding sequence is TGTGCCAGCGGCCGGGGAGAAAATGAAAAACTGTTTTTT. Amino acid sequence: CASGRGENEKLFF.

This sequence joins TRBV30 and TRBJ2-2; 8 bases agree with TRBD2. This CDR3 comprises 15 residues. CDR1 and CDR2 (germline): GTSNPN, SVGIG (reference sequence). V lost 0 bases to trimming and J lost 8 bases; unmatched junction nucleotides: 8. The CDR3 loop is CAWSVRAGASGELFF. In DNA, the CDR3 is TGTGCCTGGAGTGTACGAGCGGGGGCCTCGGGGGAGCTGTTTTTT.